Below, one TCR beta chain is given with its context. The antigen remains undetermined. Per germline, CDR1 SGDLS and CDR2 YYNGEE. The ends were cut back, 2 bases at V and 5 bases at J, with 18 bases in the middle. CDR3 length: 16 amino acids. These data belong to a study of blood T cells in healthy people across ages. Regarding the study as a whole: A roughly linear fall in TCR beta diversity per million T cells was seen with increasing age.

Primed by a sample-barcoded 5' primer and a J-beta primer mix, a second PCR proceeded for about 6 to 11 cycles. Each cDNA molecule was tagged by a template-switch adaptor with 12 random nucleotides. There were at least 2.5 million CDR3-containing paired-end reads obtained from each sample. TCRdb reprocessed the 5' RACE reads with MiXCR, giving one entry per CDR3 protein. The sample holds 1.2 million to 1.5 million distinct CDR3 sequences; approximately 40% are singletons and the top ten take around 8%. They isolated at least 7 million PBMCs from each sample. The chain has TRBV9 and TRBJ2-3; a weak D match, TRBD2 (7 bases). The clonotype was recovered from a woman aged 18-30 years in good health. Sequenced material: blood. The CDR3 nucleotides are TGTGCCAGCAGCGTTCAGGTGGGGGGGCCCGGAGATACGCAGTATTTT. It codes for CASSVQVGGPGDTQYF.